Sequencing of this TCR beta chain was carried out in a study of post-analysis software for immune sequencing data. Study-wide background: Secondary progressive, relapsing-remitting and progressive-relapsing multiple sclerosis were among the included disease courses.

Germline CDR1 SQVTM, CDR2 ANQGSEA. V was pared by 4 bases and J by 3 bases, with 10 bases between. This CDR3 has 13 amino acids. Each TCR beta cDNA library carried unique molecular identifiers. T cells numbering roughly 1 to 10 million yielded 450,000 to 600,000 cDNA molecules. TCRdb re-called the PCR reads through MiXCR, storing one row per CDR3 protein. There are more than 500,000 distinct CDR3 sequences in the sample; 30% to 40% occur only once, and approximately 6% lies in the top ten. Study conclusions and caveats: TRBV segments more frequent in patients than in controls numbered about 5 and included TRBV5-6, TRBV5-1 and TRBV20-1. Batch-matched samples strongly co-clustered by F measure. Multiple sclerosis patients showed significantly lower normalized Chao1 diversity than controls did.

At least ten counts were recorded for this clonotype. Its matching antigen is unknown. The TCR originated in a girl aged 2 to 17 with multiple sclerosis. V is TRBV29-1 and J is TRBJ1-5; D call uncertain. The sequencing sample was made of blood. The chain's CDR3 is CSVGQSYNQPQHF. The DNA of the CDR3 is TGCAGCGTTGGGCAGAGCTACAATCAGCCCCAGCATTTT.